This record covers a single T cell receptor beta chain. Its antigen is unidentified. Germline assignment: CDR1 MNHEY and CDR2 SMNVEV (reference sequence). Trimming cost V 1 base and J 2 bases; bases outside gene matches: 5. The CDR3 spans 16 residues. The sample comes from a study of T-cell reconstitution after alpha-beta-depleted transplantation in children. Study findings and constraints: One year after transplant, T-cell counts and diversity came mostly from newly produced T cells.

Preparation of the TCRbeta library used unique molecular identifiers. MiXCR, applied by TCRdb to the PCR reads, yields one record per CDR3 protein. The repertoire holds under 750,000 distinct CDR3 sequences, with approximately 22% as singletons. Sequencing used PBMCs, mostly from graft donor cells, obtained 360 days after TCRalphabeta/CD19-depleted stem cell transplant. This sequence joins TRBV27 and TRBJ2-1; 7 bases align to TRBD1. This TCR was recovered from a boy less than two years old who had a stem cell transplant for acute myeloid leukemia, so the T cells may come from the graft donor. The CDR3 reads CASSLLTGNTYNEQFF. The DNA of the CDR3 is TGTGCCAGCAGTTTATTGACAGGGAACACCTACAATGAGCAGTTCTTC.